Given below is one TCR beta chain in context. What it binds is unknown. This entry belongs to a study of multiple sclerosis patients with progressive multifocal leukoencephalopathy. Study conclusions and caveats: Most PML patients had lower entropy, suggesting less diverse TRB repertoires.

TCRdb keeps only in-frame clones here, not all; method: immunoSEQ multiplex PCR. The sample has tens of thousands of clones, roughly 86% seen once; the top ten hold over 1.2%. Germline V CDR1 and CDR2: LNHDA, SQIVND (reference sequence). CDR3 length: 12 residues. V was trimmed by 8 bases and J by 1 base, leaving 8 bases between them. Specified time point: five to six months of natalizumab therapy. The sample here was PBMCs, taken from a patient treated with natalizumab. The V call is TRBV19, the J call TRBJ1-1; D is ambiguous. The clonotype comes from a human donor with multiple sclerosis. CDR3: CASANRNTEAFF. The DNA of the CDR3 is TGTGCCAGTGCGAACAGGAACACTGAAGCTTTCTTT.